The clone carrying this T cell receptor beta chain was recorded a few times. The antigen is not known. Per the germline V gene, CDR1 is SGHAT and CDR2 is FQDESV (reference sequence). This CDR3 has 17 residues. With V trimmed by 2 bases and J by 0 bases, 8 bases remained unmatched. The sample originates from a study of graft-versus-host responses after intestinal transplantation. The overall study: Among the recipients, all got anti-thymocyte globulin induction and then tacrolimus and steroids for roughly three years.

Assay: immunoSEQ multiplex PCR; the TCRdb copy retains only in-frame clones and omits some. The sample has approximately 90,000 clones; just under 95% are singletons. The chain carries TRBV11-1 and TRBJ2-3; 7 bases are a match to TRBD2. The source was unstimulated CD8+ T cells sorted from spleen or lymph node cells, collected before transplant. The receptor was isolated from a human donor who was the organ donor for an intestinal transplant. The CDR3 nucleotides are TGTGCCAGCAGCTTACCCCCTTTGCGGGAGAGCACAGATACGCAGTATTTT. The encoded protein is CASSLPPLRESTDTQYF.